Below, 20 T cell receptor beta chains from the same sample are listed, as sequenced in a study of shared clonotypes between healthy human individuals. Method: immunoSEQ multiplex PCR; TCRdb's copy keeps in-frame clones and lacks some. The sample consists of 2 million to 2.5 million clones, approximately 93% of them appearing once. The sample taken for sequencing was naive CD4+ T cells from PBMCs. Subset meaning: CD45RA+ positively selected. All receptors derive from a man aged 18 to 29 in good health. Some clones in this sample may be carry-over from other donors' samples.

The chain recombines TRBV29-1 with TRBJ1-3, with D hard to call. Germline V gene data show CDR1 as SQVTM and CDR2 as ANQGSEA. The CDR3 length is 15 residues. V shed 6 bases and J shed 1 base, with 16 bases lying between them. In DNA, the CDR3 is TGCAGCGTCATGTTGCCCTCCTCGTCTGGAAACACCATATATTTT. Translated: CSVMLPSSSGNTIYF.

The V gene is TRBV7-8, the J gene TRBJ2-7; no reliable D call. The CDR3 is 10 residues long. From germline, CDR1 is SGHVS and CDR2 FQNEAQ. The CDR3 is CPPRSYEQYF. The CDR3 coding sequence is TGTCCCCCGCGGTCCTACGAGCAGTACTTC.

V gene TRBV5-4 combines with J gene TRBJ2-2; possibly TRBD1 for D (5 bases). CDR1 is SGHNT, CDR2 YYREEE, per germline (reference sequence). V lost 1 base, J lost 3 bases, and 10 bases lay in between. The CDR3 sequence is 15 residues long. DNA for the CDR3: TGTGCCAGCAGCTTGTTGCAAGGGGACACCGGGGAGCTGTTTTTT. Its translation is CASSLLQGDTGELFF. The full variable domain, its missing parts supplied by reference TRBV5-4 and TRBJ2-2, is ETGVTQSPTHLIKTRGQQVTLRCSSQSGHNTVSWYQQALGQGPQFIFQYYREEENGRGNFPPRFSGLQFPNYSSELNVNALELDDSALYLCASSLLQGDTGELFFGEGSRLTVL.

This chain connects TRBV27 to TRBJ2-3, with 11 positions matching TRBD2. The germline V gene encodes CDR1 MNHEY and CDR2 SMNVEV (reference sequence). J gave up 6 bases and V 6 bases, and 8 bases lay outside the gene matches. CDR3 length equals 15 residues. CDR3 DNA: TGTGCCAGCAGGAACCGACTAGCGGGAACGGATACGCAGTATTTT. Protein product: CASRNRLAGTDTQYF.

This rearrangement joins TRBV19 to TRBJ1-1; tentative D call: TRBD1 (6 bases). Looked up from germline, CDR1 is LNHDA and CDR2 is SQIVND (reference sequence). This CDR3 has 16 amino acids. The germline V and J ends were trimmed by 1 base and 5 bases, with 17 bases remaining between them. As DNA, the CDR3 is TGTGCCAGTAGTATAGTCGGTTTTGTGGGGGCGACTGAAGCTTTCTTT. It encodes CASSIVGFVGATEAFF.

The CDR3 nucleotides are TGCGCCAGCAGCCTACCAGGGGGGCCCCAGCATTTT. It yields the protein CASSLPGGPQHF. The V gene is TRBV4-1, the J gene TRBJ1-5, with 7 bases identical to TRBD1. V was pared by 4 bases and J by 9 bases, with 3 bases of the junction left unmatched. CDR1 MGHRA and CDR2 YSYEKL come from the germline V gene. This CDR3 is built from 12 residues.

About this clone itself: This specimen includes other DNA sequences encoding the same CDR3. V gene TRBV5-1 combines with J gene TRBJ2-5; the D is unclear. The V gene's germline CDR1 is SGHRS and CDR2 YFSETQ. The length of the CDR3 is 13 residues. Trimming stripped 0 bases from V and 5 bases from J, with 8 bases between. The CDR3 region is CASSLGGGETQYF. CDR3 sequence (DNA): TGCGCCAGCAGCTTGGGAGGCGGCGAGACCCAGTACTTC.

As for this clone: Different DNA sequences within this sample yield the same CDR3. The rearrangement joins TRBV19 to TRBJ1-2; 8 bases are shared with TRBD1. V shed 3 bases, J shed 2 bases, and the junction held 2 bases outside the gene matches. The CDR3 covers 14 residues. The germline V gene has CDR1 LNHDA and CDR2 SQIVND (reference sequence). The CDR3 DNA sequence: TGTGCCAGTAGTATCACAGGGGGAAACTATGGCTACACCTTC. Translating gives CASSITGGNYGYTF. The full variable domain, completed using reference TRBV19 and TRBJ1-2, is DGGITQSPKYLFRKEGQNVTLSCEQNLNHDAMYWYRQDPGQGLRLIYYSQIVNDFQKGDIAEGYSVSREKKESFPLTVTSAQKNPTAFYLCASSITGGNYGYTFGSGTRLTVV.

This chain links TRBV30 with TRBJ2-7, with 9 bases matching TRBD2. The junction had 7 bases not matched to a gene; V was cut back by 7 bases and J by 0 bases. Per the germline V gene, CDR1 is GTSNPN and CDR2 is SVGIG (reference sequence). This CDR3 region has 14 residues. The CDR3: CASGRTSVSYEQYF. CDR3 sequence (DNA): TGTGCCTCTGGACGGACTAGCGTCTCCTACGAGCAGTACTTC.

The gene calls are TRBV5-1 and TRBJ2-5; D may correspond to TRBD1 or TRBD2 (5 bases each). There are 15 residues in the CDR3. V was trimmed by 0 bases and J by 2 bases, leaving 11 bases between them. The germline CDR1 and CDR2 sequences are SGHRS and YFSETQ. The CDR3 DNA sequence: TGCGCCAGCAGCTTGGTTGGGGGACCTCAAGAGACCCAGTACTTC. Translated, it gives CASSLVGGPQETQYF. Full variable domain (remainder filled in from reference TRBV5-1 and TRBJ2-5): KAGVTQTPRYLIKTRGQQVTLSCSPISGHRSVSWYQQTPGQGLQFLFEYFSETQRNKGNFPGRFSGRQFSNSRSEMNVSTLELGDSALYLCASSLVGGPQETQYFGPGTRLLVL.

This rearrangement joins TRBV19 to TRBJ1-1; TRBD1 is a possible D gene (5 bases). The germline gives CDR1 LNHDA, CDR2 SQIVND (reference sequence). The CDR3 length is 15 residues. The germline V and J ends were trimmed by 4 bases and 0 bases, with 12 bases remaining between them. DNA for the CDR3: TGTGCCAGTAGTACTCCCGGACAAGTGAACACTGAAGCTTTCTTT. Encoded protein: CASSTPGQVNTEAFF.

DNA of the CDR3: TGTGCCAGCAGCCAGGCCGGACCGGGACCAGACAATGAGCAGTTCTTC. Translating it yields CASSQAGPGPDNEQFF. The chain uses TRBV4-2 and TRBJ2-1; D is possibly TRBD1 or TRBD2 (5 bases each). With 3 bases removed from V and 5 bases from J, the gap between germline ends came to 17 bases. CDR3 size: 16 residues. Looked up from germline, CDR1 is LGHNA and CDR2 is YNFKEQ.

V is TRBV7-9 and J is TRBJ2-5; 7 bases map to TRBD2. CDR3 length equals 16 residues. The germline V gene has CDR1 SEHNR and CDR2 FQNEAQ (reference sequence). V lost 5 bases to trimming and J lost 0 bases; unmatched junction nucleotides: 9. CDR3 amino acids: CASSRSRGTNQETQYF. In DNA form, the CDR3 reads TGTGCCAGCAGCCGCTCCCGGGGGACTAACCAAGAGACCCAGTACTTC. Looking up the rest from reference TRBV7-9 and TRBJ2-5 gives the full variable domain: DTGVSQNPRHKITKRGQNVTFRCDPISEHNRLYWYRQTLGQGPEFLTYFQNEAQLEKSRLLSDRFSAERPKGSFSTLEIQRTEQGDSAMYLCASSRSRGTNQETQYFGPGTRLLVL.

The rearrangement links TRBV7-9 to TRBJ1-5, with D unclear. Germline lookup yields CDR1 SEHNR and CDR2 FQNEAQ (reference sequence). The CDR3 has 14 residues. The V gene lost 5 bases and the J gene lost 3 bases, with 11 bases spanning the gap. The CDR3 sequence: CASSLGRNNQPQHF. The CDR3 DNA is TGTGCCAGCAGCCTTGGACGGAACAATCAGCCCCAGCATTTT.

J is TRBJ2-1 and V is TRBV7-6; 8 bases are shared with TRBD2. Germline CDR1 SGHVS, CDR2 FNYEAQ. The CDR3 has 17 residues. The V gene end was trimmed by 1 base and the J gene end by 11 bases; junction bases not matched to a gene: 16. CDR3 coding DNA: TGTGCCAGCAGCTTAGTAGGGGGGGCGGGAGGCCTCTACAAGCAGTTCTTC. Translation: CASSLVGGAGGLYKQFF.

V and J are TRBV7-2 and TRBJ1-1, with D hard to call. The CDR3 is 15 residues long. The V gene lost 1 base and the J gene lost 3 bases, with 12 bases spanning the gap. The V gene's germline CDR1 is SGHTA and CDR2 FQGNSA. The CDR3 here is CASSLEGRGYTEAFF. For the CDR3, the DNA is TGTGCCAGCAGCTTAGAAGGCCGCGGCTACACTGAAGCTTTCTTT.

The genes are TRBV28 and TRBJ1-3; a weak D match, TRBD1 (5 bases). Trimming cost V 5 bases and J 0 bases, with 20 bases left between them. From germline, CDR1 is MDHEN and CDR2 SYDVKM. The CDR3 has 18 amino acids. The CDR3 spells CASSPPGWGGASGNTIYF. The CDR3 DNA sequence: TGTGCCAGCAGTCCCCCCGGGTGGGGTGGGGCCTCTGGAAACACCATATATTTT.

The V gene is TRBV21-1, the J gene TRBJ2-7; TRBD1, the table's D call, was not compared with the DNA. TRBV21-1 is deemed a pseudogene. The CDR3 extends over 14 amino acids. The CDR3 sequence is CASSHTTASYEQYF. CDR3 in DNA: TGTGCCAGCAGCCATACGACAGCTTCTTACGAGCAGTACTTC.

To note about this clone: This same CDR3 is encoded by further DNA sequences in the sample. The V call is TRBV5-1, the J call TRBJ2-2; 9 bases fit TRBD1. After removal of 4 bases from V and 6 bases from J, the junction contained 7 bases not matched to a gene. This CDR3 is 15 amino acids long. CDR1 is SGHRS and CDR2 is YFSETQ in the germline V gene. The DNA for the CDR3 is TGCGCCAGCAGCCCCCAGGGACAGGGTGCCGGGGAGCTGTTTTTT. Its protein is CASSPQGQGAGELFF.

V is TRBV6-6 and J is TRBJ1-3; possibly TRBD1 for D (6 bases). Per the germline V gene, CDR1 is MNHNY and CDR2 is SVGAGI (reference sequence). The CDR3 runs 16 residues. V was trimmed by 5 bases and J by 0 bases, leaving 14 bases between them. The CDR3 sequence is CASSTRTVSSGNTIYF. In nucleotides, the CDR3 is TGTGCCAGCAGTACCCGGACAGTGAGCTCTGGAAACACCATATATTTT.